This T cell receptor (beta chain) stems from a study of sequential checkpoint blockade in melanoma. Overall study: TCRβ was sequenced from DNA of under 100 pretreatment tumors.

Generated by immunoSEQ multiplex PCR, the TCRdb table keeps only in-frame clones and is missing some. In the table there are about 19,000 clones, roughly 28% of which are singletons. Treatment defined: randomized to nivolumab then ipilimumab (arm A) or the reverse (arm B). Only a few counts were recorded for this clone. Its antigen is unidentified. The V gene's germline CDR1 is GTSNPN and CDR2 SVGIG (reference sequence). The CDR3 is 15 residues long. V shed 5 bases and J 1 base; nucleotides not matched to a gene: 6. Study-level findings and limits: Clinical benefit was about 30 times likelier when tumor T-cell fraction and clonality increased.

The receptor was derived from a human donor with melanoma. Sample: tumor tissue (inferred from file names), taken from a patient given nivolumab and ipilimumab in sequence. The V gene is TRBV30, the J gene TRBJ2-2; 8 bases align to TRBD2. The CDR3 reads CAWGGLAGNTGELFF. The CDR3 nucleotides read TGTGCCTGGGGAGGTCTAGCGGGGAACACCGGGGAGCTGTTTTTT.